The 23 T cell receptor beta chains in this list originate from one sample, sequenced in a study of T cell clonotyping in hematopoietic cell transplantation (dated by TCRdb to the early 2020s). The time point label corresponds to: 100 days after allo-HCT. The receptor library was made with the immunoSEQ multiplex PCR assay. TCRdb holds this immuneACCESS table with in-frame rearrangements only. Some clones are missing; in checked studies, unresolved V genes explain under half, and the rest has no known cause. This sample lists under 9,500 clones; around 97% were detected once. 2% to 3% of the sample is held by the ten biggest clonotypes. Material: peripheral blood mononuclear cells, obtained 100 days after allogeneic stem cell transplant. The receptor source for this set is a male patient aged 55 to 69 who had an allogeneic stem cell transplant from a related donor, so the T cells may come from the graft donor. Some clones in this sample may be carry-over from other donors' samples.

The chain carries TRBV2 and TRBJ1-3; TRBD1 agrees at 7 bases. Per the germline V gene, CDR1 is SNHLY and CDR2 is FYNNEI. The CDR3 contains 15 residues. V shed 6 bases, J shed 1 base, and the junction held 6 bases outside the gene matches. This CDR3 reads CASRTGDPSGNTIYF. DNA of the CDR3: TGTGCCAGCAGAACAGGGGACCCGTCTGGAAACACCATATATTTT.

The chain combines TRBV9 with TRBJ1-2; TRBD1 might be the D (6 bases). This CDR3 is built from 13 residues. V gave up 4 bases and J gave up 3 bases, with 10 bases separating them. CDR1 SGDLS and CDR2 YYNGEE come from the germline V gene. Here the CDR3 DNA reads TGTGCCAGCAGCTTACAGGGCCACTATGGCTACACCTTC. It translates to CASSLQGHYGYTF.

The rearrangement uses TRBV19 and TRBJ2-3; 12 bases match TRBD2. V trimming: 4 bases; J trimming: 4 bases; junction bases outside the gene matches: 6. The CDR3 consists of 16 residues. Germline lookup yields CDR1 LNHDA and CDR2 SQIVND (reference sequence). The CDR3 bases are TGTGCCAGTAGTACGTCTAGCGGGGGGGTCCCAGATACGCAGTATTTT. Translating gives CASSTSSGGVPDTQYF.

The genes are TRBV29-1 and TRBJ1-1; D call uncertain. Germline V CDR1 and CDR2: SQVTM, ANQGSEA. The CDR3 has 13 residues. Trimming shortened V by 5 bases and J by 0 bases, and 10 bases separated the two germline ends. The CDR3 DNA reads TGCAGCGTTTCGCGGGAGATGAACACTGAAGCTTTCTTT. Translation gives CSVSREMNTEAFF.

The chain joins TRBV14 to TRBJ1-1; D may be TRBD1 (6 bases). V was cut by 0 bases and J by 6 bases, with 14 bases left in between. Looked up from germline, CDR1 is SGHDN and CDR2 is FVKESK. The CDR3 has 15 residues. The CDR3 sequence is CASSQDVRRGSEAFF. In nucleotides, the CDR3 is TGTGCCAGCAGCCAAGATGTGCGCAGGGGTTCTGAAGCTTTCTTT.

The V gene is TRBV15, the J gene TRBJ1-1; a weak D match, TRBD1 (5 bases). The CDR3 is made up of 15 amino acids. Trimming removed 3 bases at V and 1 base at J, with 12 bases between. Germline V gene lookup returns CDR1 LNHNV and CDR2 YYDKDF (reference sequence). Here the CDR3 reads CATSRDTGENTEAFF. In DNA, the CDR3 is TGTGCCACCAGCAGGGATACAGGAGAGAACACTGAAGCTTTCTTT.

This clone was seen a handful of times. V gene TRBV6-6 combines with J gene TRBJ2-1; TRBD2 aligns across 8 bases. Germline lookup yields CDR1 MNHNY and CDR2 SVGAGI (reference sequence). V shed 10 bases, J shed 7 bases, and the junction held 9 bases outside the gene matches. This CDR3 has 13 amino acids. This chain's CDR3 is CAIDGGALNEQFF. The DNA for the CDR3 is TGTGCCATCGACGGGGGGGCCCTGAATGAGCAGTTCTTC.

In its sample, this clone was seen once. The rearrangement joins TRBV2 to TRBJ2-7, with a weak D call TRBD2 (5 bases). Deletions cut 4 bases from V and 0 bases from J, with 10 bases between. This CDR3 is built from 14 residues. CDR1 is SNHLY and CDR2 is FYNNEI in the germline V gene. CDR3: CASSGGLGSYEQYF. The CDR3 region has the DNA TGTGCCAGCAGTGGAGGGTTGGGCTCCTACGAGCAGTACTTC.

J is TRBJ2-6 and V is TRBV19; D ambiguous. Trimming removed 0 bases at V and 0 bases at J, with 3 bases between. The CDR3 is 15 amino acids. Per germline, CDR1 LNHDA and CDR2 SQIVND (reference sequence). The CDR3 region has the DNA TGTGCCAGTAGTATAGAACTCTCTGGGGCCAACGTCCTGACTTTC. This codes for CASSIELSGANVLTF.

V gene TRBV28 combines with J gene TRBJ1-2; TRBD1 matches 7 bases. Germline V gene sequence: CDR1 MDHEN, CDR2 SYDVKM. The CDR3 length is 13 residues. J lost 7 bases, V lost 6 bases, and 8 bases had no gene match. This CDR3 is CASSLGQALGYTF. CDR3 sequence (DNA): TGTGCCAGCAGCTTAGGACAGGCCCTTGGCTACACCTTC.

The rearrangement links TRBV2 to TRBJ1-2; weak D call: TRBD1 (5 bases). This CDR3 has 14 amino acids. V was clipped by 4 bases and J by 3 bases, with 12 bases between them. Germline V gene sequence: CDR1 SNHLY, CDR2 FYNNEI. The CDR3 spells CASSVGQGYYGYTF. CDR3 nucleotide sequence: TGTGCCAGCAGTGTTGGGCAGGGCTACTATGGCTACACCTTC.

The rearrangement uses TRBV6-6 and TRBJ1-4; D gene ambiguous. The germline V gene encodes CDR1 MNHNY and CDR2 SVGAGI (reference sequence). Trimming took off 6 bases at V and 2 bases at J, with 10 bases between the two ends. The CDR3 consists of 14 residues. For the CDR3, the DNA is TGTGCCAGCAGCCCCGCGGGGACTAATGAAAAACTGTTTTTT. It translates to CASSPAGTNEKLFF.

In DNA form, the CDR3 reads TGTGCCAGTAGCCTTAGGGGTCAAGGTGGCAATCAGCCCCAGCATTTT. Its protein is CASSLRGQGGNQPQHF. V and J are TRBV19 and TRBJ1-5, with a weak D call TRBD1 (5 bases). Trimming cost V 6 bases and J 2 bases, with 17 bases left between them. CDR1 and CDR2 (germline): LNHDA, SQIVND (reference sequence). This CDR3 has 16 residues.

The J gene is TRBJ2-6, the V gene TRBV9, with 7 bases matching TRBD1. The junction had 3 bases not matched to a gene; V was cut back by 3 bases and J by 0 bases. The CDR3 is made up of 16 amino acids. CDR1 is SGDLS and CDR2 is YYNGEE in the germline V gene. This CDR3 reads CASSDHRGSGANVLTF. Here the CDR3 DNA reads TGTGCCAGCAGCGACCACAGGGGCTCTGGGGCCAACGTCCTGACTTTC. The whole variable domain, filled in from reference TRBV9 and TRBJ2-6, reads DSGVTQTPKHLITATGQRVTLRCSPRSGDLSVYWYQQSLDQGLQFLIQYYNGEERAKGNILERFSAQQFPDLHSELNLSSLELGDSALYFCASSDHRGSGANVLTFGAGSRLTVL.

The chain is built from TRBV10-3 and TRBJ2-5, with D unclear. V was cut by 0 bases and J by 5 bases, with 10 bases left in between. Germline values: CDR1 ENHRY, CDR2 SYGVKD. The CDR3 runs to 14 residues. The CDR3 sequence: CAISESITTETQYF. The CDR3, as DNA: TGTGCCATCAGTGAGTCGATAACCACGGAGACCCAGTACTTC.

This rearrangement joins TRBV7-9 to TRBJ1-5; no definite D call. CDR3 length: 17 residues. Germline CDR1 and CDR2: SEHNR and FQNEAQ (reference sequence). Trimming stripped 4 bases from V and 6 bases from J, with 22 bases between. CDR3 region: CASSSLWVEVLGQPQHF. CDR3 nucleotide sequence: TGTGCCAGCAGCTCCCTCTGGGTGGAGGTATTAGGTCAGCCCCAGCATTTT.

This clone was seen only once. The chain uses TRBV10-2 and TRBJ1-4; weak D call: TRBD1 (5 bases). Germline-derived CDR1 and CDR2 are WSHSY and SAAADI. Deletions cut 3 bases from V and 3 bases from J, with 8 bases between. CDR3 length: 14 residues. CDR3 protein: CASSDGGANEKLFF. The DNA of the CDR3 is TGCGCCAGCAGTGATGGGGGAGCTAATGAAAAACTGTTTTTT.

V usage is TRBV2 and J usage is TRBJ1-6; 8 bases map to TRBD1. This CDR3 contains 15 residues. The germline V gene encodes CDR1 SNHLY and CDR2 FYNNEI. J lost 0 bases, V lost 6 bases, and 1 base had no gene match. The CDR3 nucleotides read TGTGCCAGCAGGGACAGGGACTCCTATAATTCACCCCTCCACTTT. Amino acid sequence: CASRDRDSYNSPLHF.

The chain carries TRBV29-1 and TRBJ2-5; TRBD1 aligns across 7 bases. V gave up 4 bases and J gave up 5 bases; unmatched junction bases: 10. Germline loops: CDR1 SQVTM, CDR2 ANQGSEA. This CDR3 has 14 residues. The CDR3, as DNA: TGCAGCGTTGCCCAAACAGGGGTACGGGAGACCCAGTACTTC. It encodes CSVAQTGVRETQYF. The variable domain in full, with the rest retrieved from reference TRBV29-1 and TRBJ2-5, is SAVISQKPSRDICQRGTSLTIQCQVDSQVTMMFWYRQQPGQSLTLIATANQGSEATYESGFVIDKFPISRPNLTFSTLTVSNMSPEDSSIYLCSVAQTGVRETQYFGPGTRLLVL.

J is TRBJ1-2 and V is TRBV6-1; D not certain. The CDR3 contains 13 residues. Germline-derived CDR1 and CDR2 are MNHNS and SASEGT. Trimming shortened V by 0 bases and J by 4 bases, and 6 bases separated the two germline ends. CDR3 nucleotides: TGTGCCAGCAGTGAAGCTCCCAGCTATGGCTACACCTTC. This sequence encodes CASSEAPSYGYTF.

This sequence joins TRBV2 and TRBJ2-3, with 8 bases identical to TRBD2. CDR1 and CDR2 from the germline V gene are SNHLY and FYNNEI. V lost 4 bases, J lost 1 base, and 4 bases stayed unmatched. The CDR3 is made up of 15 amino acids. As DNA, the CDR3 is TGTGCCAGCAGTGTCGTGCGGGGGGGCACAGATACGCAGTATTTT. Encoded protein: CASSVVRGGTDTQYF. The full variable domain, its missing parts supplied by reference TRBV2 and TRBJ2-3, is EPEVTQTPSHQVTQMGQEVILRCVPISNHLYFYWYRQILGQKVEFLVSFYNNEISEKSEIFDDQFSVERPDGSNFTLKIRSTKLEDSAMYFCASSVVRGGTDTQYFGPGTRLTVL.

J is TRBJ2-7 and V is TRBV7-2; tentatively, D is TRBD1 (6 bases). The CDR3 covers 14 residues. The germline V and J ends were trimmed by 2 bases and 5 bases, with 13 bases remaining between them. Germline CDR1 is SGHTA and CDR2 is FQGNSA. The CDR3 loop reads CASSLTAQGNEQYF. CDR3 sequence (DNA): TGTGCCAGCAGCTTAACGGCGCAGGGGAACGAGCAGTACTTC. Full variable domain (rest looked up from reference TRBV7-2 and TRBJ2-7): GAGVSQSPSNKVTEKGKDVELRCDPISGHTALYWYRQSLGQGLEFLIYFQGNSAPDKSGLPSDRFSAERTGGSVSTLTIQRTQQEDSAVYLCASSLTAQGNEQYFGPGTRLTVT.

This sequence joins TRBV5-6 and TRBJ1-2, with D possibly TRBD1 on 5 matching bases. The germline V and J ends were trimmed by 4 bases and 4 bases, with 17 bases remaining between them. Germline CDR1 SGHDT, CDR2 YYEEEE. CDR3 length equals 15 residues. CDR3 in amino acids: CASSVRRDSLYGYTF. CDR3 in DNA: TGTGCCAGCAGCGTCCGCCGGGACTCCCTCTATGGCTACACCTTC.